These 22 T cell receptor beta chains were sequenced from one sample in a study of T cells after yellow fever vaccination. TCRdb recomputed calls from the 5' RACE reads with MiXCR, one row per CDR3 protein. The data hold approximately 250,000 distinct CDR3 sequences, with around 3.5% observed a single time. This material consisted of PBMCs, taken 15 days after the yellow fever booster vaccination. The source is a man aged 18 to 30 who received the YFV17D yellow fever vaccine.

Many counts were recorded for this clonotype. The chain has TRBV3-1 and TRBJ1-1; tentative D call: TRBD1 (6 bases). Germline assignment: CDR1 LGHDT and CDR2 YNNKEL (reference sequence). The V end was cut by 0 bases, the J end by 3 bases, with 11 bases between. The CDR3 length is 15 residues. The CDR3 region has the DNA TGTGCCAGCAGCCAAGATTTAAAGGGGGACACTGAAGCTTTCTTT. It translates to CASSQDLKGDTEAFF.

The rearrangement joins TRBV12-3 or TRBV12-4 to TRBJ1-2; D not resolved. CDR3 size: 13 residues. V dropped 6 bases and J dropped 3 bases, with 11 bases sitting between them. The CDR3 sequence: CASSPSMDYGYTF. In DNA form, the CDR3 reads TGTGCCAGCAGCCCATCTATGGACTATGGCTACACCTTC.

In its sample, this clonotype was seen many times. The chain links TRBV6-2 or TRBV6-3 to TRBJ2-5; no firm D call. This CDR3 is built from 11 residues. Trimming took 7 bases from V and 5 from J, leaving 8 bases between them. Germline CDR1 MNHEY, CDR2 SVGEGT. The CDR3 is CASTLQETQYF. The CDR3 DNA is TGTGCCAGCACCCTACAGGAGACCCAGTACTTC.

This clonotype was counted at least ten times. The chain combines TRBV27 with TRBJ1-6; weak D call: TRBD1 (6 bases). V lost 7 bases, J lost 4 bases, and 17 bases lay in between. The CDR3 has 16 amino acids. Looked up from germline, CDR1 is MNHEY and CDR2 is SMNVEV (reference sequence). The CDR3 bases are TGTGCCAGCAAATTCTGGGGGGCGTCGTATAATTCACCCCTCCACTTT. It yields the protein CASKFWGASYNSPLHF.

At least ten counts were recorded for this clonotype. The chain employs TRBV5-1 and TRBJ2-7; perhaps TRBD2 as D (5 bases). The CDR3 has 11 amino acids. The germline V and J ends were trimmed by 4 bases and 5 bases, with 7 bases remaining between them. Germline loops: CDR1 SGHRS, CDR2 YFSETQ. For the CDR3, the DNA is TGCGCCAGCAGCCCCGGGAACGAGCAGTACTTC. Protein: CASSPGNEQYF.

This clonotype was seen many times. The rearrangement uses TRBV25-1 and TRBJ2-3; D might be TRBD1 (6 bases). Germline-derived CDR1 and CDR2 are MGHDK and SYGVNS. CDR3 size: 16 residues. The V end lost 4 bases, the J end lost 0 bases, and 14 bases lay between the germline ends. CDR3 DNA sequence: TGTGCCAGCAGTGGACGGACAGCCTCTAGCACAGATACGCAGTATTTT. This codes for CASSGRTASSTDTQYF.

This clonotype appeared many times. The CDR3 reads CASSLIGGYTGELFF. DNA for the CDR3: TGTGCCAGCAGTTTAATAGGGGGCTACACCGGGGAGCTGTTTTTT. This rearrangement joins TRBV6-5 to TRBJ2-2; 7 positions agree with TRBD1. J was trimmed by 3 bases and V by 4 bases; bases with no gene match: 5. CDR1 MNHEY and CDR2 SVGAGI come from the germline V gene. The CDR3 totals 15 residues.

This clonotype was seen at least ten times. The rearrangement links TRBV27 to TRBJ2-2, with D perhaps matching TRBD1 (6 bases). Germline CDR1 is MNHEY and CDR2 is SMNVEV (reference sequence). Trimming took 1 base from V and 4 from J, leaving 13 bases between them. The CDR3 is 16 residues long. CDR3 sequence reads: CASSLLAGVSTGELFF. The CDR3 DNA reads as TGTGCCAGCAGTTTATTGGCAGGGGTGAGCACCGGGGAGCTGTTTTTT.

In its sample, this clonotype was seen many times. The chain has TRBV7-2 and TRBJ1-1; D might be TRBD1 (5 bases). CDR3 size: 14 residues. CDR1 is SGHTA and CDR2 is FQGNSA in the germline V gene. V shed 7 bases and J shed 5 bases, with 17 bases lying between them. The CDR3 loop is CASMEFQEGTEAFF. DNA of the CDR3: TGTGCCAGCATGGAATTTCAGGAGGGGACTGAAGCTTTCTTT.

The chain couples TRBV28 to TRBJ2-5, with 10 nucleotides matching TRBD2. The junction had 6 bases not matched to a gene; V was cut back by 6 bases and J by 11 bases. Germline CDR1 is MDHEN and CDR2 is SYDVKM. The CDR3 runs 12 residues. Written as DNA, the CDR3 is TGTGCCAGCAGGGAACTAGCGGGGACTCAGTACTTC. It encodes CASRELAGTQYF.

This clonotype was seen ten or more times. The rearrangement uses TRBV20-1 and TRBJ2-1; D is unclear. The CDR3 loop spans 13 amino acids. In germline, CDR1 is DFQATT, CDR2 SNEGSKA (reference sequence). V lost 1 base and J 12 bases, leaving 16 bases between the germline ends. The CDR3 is CSARVSPPNGQFF. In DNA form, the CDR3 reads TGCAGTGCTAGAGTCTCCCCCCCTAACGGGCAGTTCTTC.

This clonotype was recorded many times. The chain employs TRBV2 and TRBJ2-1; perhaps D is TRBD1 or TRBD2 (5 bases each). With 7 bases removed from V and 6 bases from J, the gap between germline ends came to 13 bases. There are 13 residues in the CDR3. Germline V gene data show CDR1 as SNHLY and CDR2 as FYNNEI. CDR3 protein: CASIGGLGNEQFF. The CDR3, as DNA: TGTGCCAGCATTGGGGGTCTGGGCAATGAGCAGTTCTTC. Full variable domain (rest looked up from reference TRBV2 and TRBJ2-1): EPEVTQTPSHQVTQMGQEVILRCVPISNHLYFYWYRQILGQKVEFLVSFYNNEISEKSEIFDDQFSVERPDGSNFTLKIRSTKLEDSAMYFCASIGGLGNEQFFGPGTRLTVL.

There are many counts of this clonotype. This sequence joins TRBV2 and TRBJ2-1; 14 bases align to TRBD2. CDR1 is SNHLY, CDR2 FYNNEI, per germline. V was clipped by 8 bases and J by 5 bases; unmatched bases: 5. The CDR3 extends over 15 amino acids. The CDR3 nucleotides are TGTGCCAGCTCCTGGACTAGCGGGGGGAACAATGAGCAGTTCTTC. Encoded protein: CASSWTSGGNNEQFF.

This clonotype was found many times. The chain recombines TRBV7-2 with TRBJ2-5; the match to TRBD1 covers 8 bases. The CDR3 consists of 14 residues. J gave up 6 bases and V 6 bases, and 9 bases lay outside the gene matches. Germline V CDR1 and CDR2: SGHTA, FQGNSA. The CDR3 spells CASSSTGDEKTQYF. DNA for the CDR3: TGTGCCAGCAGTTCGACAGGGGATGAGAAGACCCAGTACTTC.

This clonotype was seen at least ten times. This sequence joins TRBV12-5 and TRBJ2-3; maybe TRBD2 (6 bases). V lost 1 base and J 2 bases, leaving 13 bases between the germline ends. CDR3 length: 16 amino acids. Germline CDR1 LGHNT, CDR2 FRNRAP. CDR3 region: CASGLGPRETTDTQYF. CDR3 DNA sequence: TGTGCTAGTGGTTTGGGCCCCCGGGAGACCACAGATACGCAGTATTTT.

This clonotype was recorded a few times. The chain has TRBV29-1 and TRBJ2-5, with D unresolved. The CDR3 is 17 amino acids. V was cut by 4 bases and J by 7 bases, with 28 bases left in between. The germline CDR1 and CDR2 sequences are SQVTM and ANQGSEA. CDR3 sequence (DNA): TGCAGCGTTGTGGTGGCGGCCTCCACGCACCCAAGAGGGACCCAGTACTTC. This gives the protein CSVVVAASTHPRGTQYF.

In DNA, the CDR3 is TGCAGTGCTAGAGATCGGAGAATGGGCACAGATACGCAGTATTTT. Amino acids: CSARDRRMGTDTQYF. This sequence joins TRBV20-1 and TRBJ2-3; D not certain. CDR3 length: 15 amino acids. Germline lookup yields CDR1 DFQATT and CDR2 SNEGSKA (reference sequence). The V end lost 0 bases, the J end lost 1 base, and 11 bases lay between the germline ends.

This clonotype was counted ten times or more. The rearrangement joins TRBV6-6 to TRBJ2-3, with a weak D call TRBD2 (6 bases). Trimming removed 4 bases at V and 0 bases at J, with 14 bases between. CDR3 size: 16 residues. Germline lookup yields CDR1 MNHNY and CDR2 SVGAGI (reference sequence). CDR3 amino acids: CASSLGRAGSTDTQYF. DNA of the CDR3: TGTGCCAGCAGTTTGGGTCGGGCGGGGAGCACAGATACGCAGTATTTT.

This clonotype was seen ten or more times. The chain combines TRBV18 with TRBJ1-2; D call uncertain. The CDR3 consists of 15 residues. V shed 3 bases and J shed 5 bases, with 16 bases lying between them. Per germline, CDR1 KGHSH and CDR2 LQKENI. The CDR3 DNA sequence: TGTGCCAGCTCACCGCCGGGTCCCACTTTTTATGGCTACACCTTC. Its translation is CASSPPGPTFYGYTF.

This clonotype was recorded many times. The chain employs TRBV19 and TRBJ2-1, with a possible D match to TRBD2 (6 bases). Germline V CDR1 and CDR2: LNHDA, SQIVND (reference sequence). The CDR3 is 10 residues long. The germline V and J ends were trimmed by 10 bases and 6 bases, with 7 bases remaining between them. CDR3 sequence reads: CATGGNEQFF. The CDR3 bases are TGTGCCACCGGGGGCAATGAGCAGTTCTTC.

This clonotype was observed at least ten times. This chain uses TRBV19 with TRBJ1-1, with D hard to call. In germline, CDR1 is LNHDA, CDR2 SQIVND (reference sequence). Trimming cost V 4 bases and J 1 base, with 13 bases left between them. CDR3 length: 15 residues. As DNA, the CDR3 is TGTGCCAGTAGTACCCCCGCGAAGGCGAACACTGAAGCTTTCTTT. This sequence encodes CASSTPAKANTEAFF.

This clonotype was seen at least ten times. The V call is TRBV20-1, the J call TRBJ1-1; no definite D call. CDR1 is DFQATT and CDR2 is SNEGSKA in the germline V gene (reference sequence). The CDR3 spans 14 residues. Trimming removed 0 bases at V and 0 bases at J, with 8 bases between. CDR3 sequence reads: CSARDGRLNTEAFF. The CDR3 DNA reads TGCAGTGCTAGAGACGGCAGATTGAACACTGAAGCTTTCTTT.